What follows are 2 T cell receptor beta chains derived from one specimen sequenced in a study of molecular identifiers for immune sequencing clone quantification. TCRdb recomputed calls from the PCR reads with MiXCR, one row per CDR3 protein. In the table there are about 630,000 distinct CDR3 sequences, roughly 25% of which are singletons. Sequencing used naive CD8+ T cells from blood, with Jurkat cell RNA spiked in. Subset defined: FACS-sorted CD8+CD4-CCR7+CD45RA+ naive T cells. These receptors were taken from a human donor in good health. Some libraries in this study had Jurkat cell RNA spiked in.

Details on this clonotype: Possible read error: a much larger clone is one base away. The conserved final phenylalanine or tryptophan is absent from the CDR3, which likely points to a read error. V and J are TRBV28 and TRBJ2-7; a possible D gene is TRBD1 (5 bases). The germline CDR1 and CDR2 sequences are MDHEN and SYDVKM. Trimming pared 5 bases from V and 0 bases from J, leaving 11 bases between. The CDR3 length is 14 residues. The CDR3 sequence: CASSLRQPSYEQYY. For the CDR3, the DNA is TGTGCCAGCAGTCTTAGACAGCCCTCCTACGAGCAGTACTAC.

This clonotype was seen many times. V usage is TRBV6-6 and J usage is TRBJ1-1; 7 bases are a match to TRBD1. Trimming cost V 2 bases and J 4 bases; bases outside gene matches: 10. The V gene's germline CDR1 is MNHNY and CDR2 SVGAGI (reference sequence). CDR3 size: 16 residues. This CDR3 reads CASSYLFTGVFTEAFF. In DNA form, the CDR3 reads TGTGCCAGCAGTTACCTATTCACAGGGGTGTTCACTGAAGCTTTCTTT.